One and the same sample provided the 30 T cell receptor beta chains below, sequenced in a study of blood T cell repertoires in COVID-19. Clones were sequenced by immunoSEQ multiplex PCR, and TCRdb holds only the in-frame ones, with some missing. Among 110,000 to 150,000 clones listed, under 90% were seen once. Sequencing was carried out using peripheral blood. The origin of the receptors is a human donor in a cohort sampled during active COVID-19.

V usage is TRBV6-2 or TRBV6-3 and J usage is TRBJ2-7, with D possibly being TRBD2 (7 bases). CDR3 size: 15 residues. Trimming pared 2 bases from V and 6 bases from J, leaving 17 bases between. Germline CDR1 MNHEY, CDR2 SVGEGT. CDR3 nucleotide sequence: TGTGCCAGCAGTTACGTGGGAGGGGGTTTATCCGAGCAGTACTTC. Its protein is CASSYVGGGLSEQYF.

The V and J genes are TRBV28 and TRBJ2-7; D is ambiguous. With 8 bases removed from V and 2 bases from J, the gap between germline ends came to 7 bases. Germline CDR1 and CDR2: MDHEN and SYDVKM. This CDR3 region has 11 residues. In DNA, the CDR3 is TGTGCCAGCGGGCTCACCTACGAGCAGTACTTC. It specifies CASGLTYEQYF.

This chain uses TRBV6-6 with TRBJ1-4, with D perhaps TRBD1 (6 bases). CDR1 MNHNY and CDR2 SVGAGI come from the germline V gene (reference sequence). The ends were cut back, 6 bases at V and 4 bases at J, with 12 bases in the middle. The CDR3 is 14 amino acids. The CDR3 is CASSSIQGNEKLFF. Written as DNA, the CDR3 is TGTGCCAGCAGCTCAATACAGGGTAATGAAAAACTGTTTTTT.

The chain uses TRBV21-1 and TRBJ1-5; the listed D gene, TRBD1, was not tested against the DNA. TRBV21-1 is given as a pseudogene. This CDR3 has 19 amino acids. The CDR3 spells CASSKVAIRQGANNQPQHF. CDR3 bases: TGTGCCAGCAGCAAAGTCGCAATCAGACAGGGGGCGAACAATCAGCCCCAGCATTTT.

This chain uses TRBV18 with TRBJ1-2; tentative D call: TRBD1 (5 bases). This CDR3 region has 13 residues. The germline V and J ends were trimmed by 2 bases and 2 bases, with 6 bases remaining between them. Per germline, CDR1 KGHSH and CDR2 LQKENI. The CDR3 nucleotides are TGTGCCAGCTCACCAGGGGGGAACTATGGCTACACCTTC. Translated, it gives CASSPGGNYGYTF.

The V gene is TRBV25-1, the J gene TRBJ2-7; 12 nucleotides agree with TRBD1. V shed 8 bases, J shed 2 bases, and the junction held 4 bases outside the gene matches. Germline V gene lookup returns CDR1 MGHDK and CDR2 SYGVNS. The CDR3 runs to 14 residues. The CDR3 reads CASGGTGGPYEQYF. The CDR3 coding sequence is TGTGCCAGCGGGGGGACAGGGGGCCCCTACGAGCAGTACTTC.

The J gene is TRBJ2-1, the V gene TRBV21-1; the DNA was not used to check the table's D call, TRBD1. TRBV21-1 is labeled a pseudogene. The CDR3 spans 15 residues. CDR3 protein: CASIKRDREGDEQFF. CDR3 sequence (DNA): TGTGCCAGCATCAAACGGGACAGGGAAGGGGATGAGCAGTTCTTC.

The CDR3 loop reads CASSLIGQFEQYF. CDR3 coding DNA: TGTGCCAGCAGCTTGATAGGACAATTCGAGCAGTACTTC. The chain carries TRBV5-4 and TRBJ2-7; TRBD1 is a possible D gene (5 bases). In germline, CDR1 is SGHNT, CDR2 YYREEE (reference sequence). The CDR3 has 13 residues. Trimming pared 1 base from V and 6 bases from J, leaving 11 bases between.

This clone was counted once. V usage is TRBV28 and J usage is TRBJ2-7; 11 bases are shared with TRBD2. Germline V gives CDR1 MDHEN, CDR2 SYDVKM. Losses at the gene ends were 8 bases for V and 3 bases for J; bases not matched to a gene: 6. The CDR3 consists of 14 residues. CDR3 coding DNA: TGTGCCAGCGGAATACTAGCGGGAGTCTACGAGCAGTACTTC. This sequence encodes CASGILAGVYEQYF.

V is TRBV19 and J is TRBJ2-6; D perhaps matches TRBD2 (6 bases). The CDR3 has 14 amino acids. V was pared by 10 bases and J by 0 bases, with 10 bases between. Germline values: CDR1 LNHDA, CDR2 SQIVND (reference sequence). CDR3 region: CANGTASGANVLTF. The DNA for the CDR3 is TGTGCCAACGGGACTGCCTCTGGGGCCAACGTCCTGACTTTC. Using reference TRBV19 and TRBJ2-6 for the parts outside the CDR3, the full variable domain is DGGITQSPKYLFRKEGQNVTLSCEQNLNHDAMYWYRQDPGQGLRLIYYSQIVNDFQKGDIAEGYSVSREKKESFPLTVTSAQKNPTAFYLCANGTASGANVLTFGAGSRLTVL.

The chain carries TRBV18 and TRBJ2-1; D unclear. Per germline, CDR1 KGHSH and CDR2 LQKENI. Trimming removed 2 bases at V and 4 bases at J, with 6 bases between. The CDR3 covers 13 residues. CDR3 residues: CASSPGQYNEQFF. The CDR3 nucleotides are TGTGCCAGCTCACCAGGTCAGTACAATGAGCAGTTCTTC.

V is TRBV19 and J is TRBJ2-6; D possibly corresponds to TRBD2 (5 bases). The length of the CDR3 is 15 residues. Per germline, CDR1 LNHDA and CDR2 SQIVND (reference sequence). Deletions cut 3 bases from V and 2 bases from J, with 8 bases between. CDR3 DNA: TGTGCCAGTAGTATTGTGGAGGCTGGGGCCAACGTCCTGACTTTC. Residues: CASSIVEAGANVLTF.

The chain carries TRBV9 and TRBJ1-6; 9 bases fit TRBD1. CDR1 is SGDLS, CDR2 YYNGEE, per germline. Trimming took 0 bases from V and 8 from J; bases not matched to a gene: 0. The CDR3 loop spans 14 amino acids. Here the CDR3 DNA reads TGTGCCAGCAGCGTAGGACAGGGGGATTCACCCCTCCACTTT. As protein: CASSVGQGDSPLHF.

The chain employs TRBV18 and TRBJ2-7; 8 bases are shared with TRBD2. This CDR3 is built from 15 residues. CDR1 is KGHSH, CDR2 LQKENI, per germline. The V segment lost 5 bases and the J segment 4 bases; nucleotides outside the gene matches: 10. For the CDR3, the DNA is TGTGCCAGCTCATCAACTAGCGGCCATTTATACGAGCAGTACTTC. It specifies CASSSTSGHLYEQYF.

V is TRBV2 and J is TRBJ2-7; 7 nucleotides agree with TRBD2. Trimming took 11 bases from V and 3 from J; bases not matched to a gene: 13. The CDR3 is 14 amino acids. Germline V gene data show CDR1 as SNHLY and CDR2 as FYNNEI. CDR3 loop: CALAVERDNYEQYF. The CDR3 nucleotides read TGTGCCTTGGCCGTAGAGCGGGATAACTACGAGCAGTACTTC. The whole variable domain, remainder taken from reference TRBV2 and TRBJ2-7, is EPEVTQTPSHQVTQMGQEVILRCVPISNHLYFYWYRQILGQKVEFLVSFYNNEISEKSEIFDDQFSVERPDGSNFTLKIRSTKLEDSAMYFCALAVERDNYEQYFGPGTRLTVT.

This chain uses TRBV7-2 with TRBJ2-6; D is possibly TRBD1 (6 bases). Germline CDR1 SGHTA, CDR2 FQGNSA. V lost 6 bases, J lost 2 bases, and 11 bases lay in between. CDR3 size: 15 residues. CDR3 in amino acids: CASRITGTGANVLTF. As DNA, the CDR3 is TGTGCCAGCAGAATAACAGGGACTGGGGCCAACGTCCTGACTTTC.

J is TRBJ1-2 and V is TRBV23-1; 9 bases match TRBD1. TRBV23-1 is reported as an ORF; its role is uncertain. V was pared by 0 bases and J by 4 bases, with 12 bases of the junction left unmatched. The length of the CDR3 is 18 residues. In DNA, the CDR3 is TGCGCCAGCAGTCAATCGTGGACAGGGGATCGGTCCTTCTATGGCTACACCTTC. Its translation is CASSQSWTGDRSFYGYTF.

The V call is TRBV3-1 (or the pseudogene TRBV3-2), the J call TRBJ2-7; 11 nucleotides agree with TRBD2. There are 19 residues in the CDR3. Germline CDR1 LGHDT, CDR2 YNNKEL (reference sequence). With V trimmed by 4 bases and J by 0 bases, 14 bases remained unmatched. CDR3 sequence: CASSLRPLSGRARSYEQYF. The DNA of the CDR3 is TGTGCCAGCAGCCTCCGCCCCCTTAGCGGGAGGGCTCGCTCCTACGAGCAGTACTTC.

CDR3 sequence (DNA): TGTGCCAGCAGTCGAATTCCAGGCATCGAGGAGCAGTACTTC. Amino acids: CASSRIPGIEEQYF. This sequence joins TRBV3-1 (or the pseudogene TRBV3-2) and TRBJ2-7, with D unclear. The germline V gene has CDR1 LGHDT and CDR2 YNNKEL (reference sequence). The V end lost 6 bases, the J end lost 7 bases, and 19 bases lay between the germline ends. CDR3 size: 14 residues.

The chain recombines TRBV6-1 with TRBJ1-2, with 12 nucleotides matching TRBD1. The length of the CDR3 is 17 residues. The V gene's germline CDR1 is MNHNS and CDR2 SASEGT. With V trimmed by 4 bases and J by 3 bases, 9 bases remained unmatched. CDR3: CASSVPGQGAGDYGYTF. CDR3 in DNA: TGTGCCAGCAGTGTACCGGGACAGGGGGCAGGGGACTATGGCTACACCTTC.

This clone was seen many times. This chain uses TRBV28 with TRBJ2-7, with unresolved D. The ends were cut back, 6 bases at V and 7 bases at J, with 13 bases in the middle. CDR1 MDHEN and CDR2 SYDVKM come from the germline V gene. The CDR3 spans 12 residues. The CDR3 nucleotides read TGTGCCAGCAGCCCATTGGTGGCTGAGCAGTACTTC. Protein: CASSPLVAEQYF.

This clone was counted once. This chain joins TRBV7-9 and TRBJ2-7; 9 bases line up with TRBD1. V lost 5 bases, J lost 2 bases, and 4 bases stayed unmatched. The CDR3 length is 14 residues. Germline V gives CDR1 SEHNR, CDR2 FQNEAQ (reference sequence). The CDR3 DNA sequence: TGTGCCAGCAGCCGCGGGACAGGGCCCTACGAGCAGTACTTC. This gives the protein CASSRGTGPYEQYF.

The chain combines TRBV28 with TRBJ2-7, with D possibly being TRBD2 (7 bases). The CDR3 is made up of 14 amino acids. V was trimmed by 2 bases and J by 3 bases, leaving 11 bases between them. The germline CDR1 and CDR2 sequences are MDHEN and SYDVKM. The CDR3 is CASSLGGGRYEQYF. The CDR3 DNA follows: TGTGCCAGCAGTTTAGGGGGGGGGCGCTACGAGCAGTACTTC. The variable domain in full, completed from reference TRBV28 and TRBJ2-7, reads DVKVTQSSRYLVKRTGEKVFLECVQDMDHENMFWYRQDPGLGLRLIYFSYDVKMKEKGDIPEGYSVSREKKERFSLILESASTNQTSMYLCASSLGGGRYEQYFGPGTRLTVT.

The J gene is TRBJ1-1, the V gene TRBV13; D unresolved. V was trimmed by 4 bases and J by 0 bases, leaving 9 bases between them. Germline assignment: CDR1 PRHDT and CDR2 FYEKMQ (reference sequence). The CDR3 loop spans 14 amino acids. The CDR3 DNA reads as TGTGCCAGCAGCTCTGACAACTTGAACACTGAAGCTTTCTTT. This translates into CASSSDNLNTEAFF.

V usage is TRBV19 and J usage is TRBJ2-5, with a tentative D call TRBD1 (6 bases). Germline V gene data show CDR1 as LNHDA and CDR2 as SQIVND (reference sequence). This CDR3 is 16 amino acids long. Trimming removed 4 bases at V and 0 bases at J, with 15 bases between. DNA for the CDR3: TGTGCCAGTAGTAACCGGGACACCTGGTACCAAGAGACCCAGTACTTC. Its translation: CASSNRDTWYQETQYF.

CDR3 region: CASSPPARTYEQYF. CDR3 in DNA: TGTGCCAGCAGCCCCCCTGCTAGGACCTACGAGCAGTACTTC. The chain carries TRBV7-9 and TRBJ2-7; no clear D. This CDR3 comprises 14 residues. Trimming cost V 5 bases and J 2 bases, with 13 bases left between them. The germline gives CDR1 SEHNR, CDR2 FQNEAQ (reference sequence).

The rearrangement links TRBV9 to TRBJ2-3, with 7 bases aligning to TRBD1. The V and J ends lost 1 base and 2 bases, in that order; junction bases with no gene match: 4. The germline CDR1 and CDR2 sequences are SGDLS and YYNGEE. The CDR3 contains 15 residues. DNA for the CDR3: TGTGCCAGCAGCGTATCGGGACAGAACACAGATACGCAGTATTTT. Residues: CASSVSGQNTDTQYF. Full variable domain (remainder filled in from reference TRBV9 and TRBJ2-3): DSGVTQTPKHLITATGQRVTLRCSPRSGDLSVYWYQQSLDQGLQFLIQYYNGEERAKGNILERFSAQQFPDLHSELNLSSLELGDSALYFCASSVSGQNTDTQYFGPGTRLTVL.

The CDR3 DNA is TGTGCCAGCAGGCAACCGGGACAGGGGGGTTATAATTCACCCCTCCACTTT. It is translated as CASRQPGQGGYNSPLHF. The chain uses TRBV28 and TRBJ1-6; TRBD1 matches at 11 bases. V lost 6 bases and J lost 4; bases outside the gene matches: 8. CDR1 is MDHEN and CDR2 is SYDVKM in the germline V gene. The CDR3 has 17 residues.

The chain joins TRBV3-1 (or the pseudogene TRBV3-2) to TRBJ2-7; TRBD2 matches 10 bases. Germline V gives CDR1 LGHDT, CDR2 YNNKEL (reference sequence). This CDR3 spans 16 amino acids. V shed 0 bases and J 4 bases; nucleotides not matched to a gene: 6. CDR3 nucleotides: TGTGCCAGCAGCCAAGATGCGGCTAGCGGGAGTTACGAGCAGTACTTC. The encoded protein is CASSQDAASGSYEQYF.

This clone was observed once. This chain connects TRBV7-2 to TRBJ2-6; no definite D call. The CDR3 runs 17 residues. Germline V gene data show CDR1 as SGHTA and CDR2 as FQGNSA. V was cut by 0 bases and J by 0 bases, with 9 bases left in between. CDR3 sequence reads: CASSLALLNSGANVLTF. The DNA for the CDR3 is TGTGCCAGCAGCTTAGCCCTTCTTAACTCTGGGGCCAACGTCCTGACTTTC. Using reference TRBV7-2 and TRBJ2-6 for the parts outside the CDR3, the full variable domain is GAGVSQSPSNKVTEKGKDVELRCDPISGHTALYWYRQSLGQGLEFLIYFQGNSAPDKSGLPSDRFSAERTGGSVSTLTIQRTQQEDSAVYLCASSLALLNSGANVLTFGAGSRLTVL.